The rows below give T cell receptor beta chains drawn from one sample of a study of T cells expressing NK-cell markers. TCRdb re-called the 5' RACE reads; every CDR3 protein appears as one record, without DNA. This sample's table reports 550,000 to 600,000 distinct CDR3 sequences. The sample taken for sequencing was blood T cells: a sorted CD56 or NKG2C T cell subset, CD4+ or CD8+ T cells, or bulk PBMC T cells (not recorded which). The receptors were gathered from a man in his late teens or twenties in good health. CDR3s include the opening cysteine and the closing phenylalanine or tryptophan.

v_gene	j_gene	CDR3aa
TRBV20-1	TRBJ2-1	CSARPPLAGYNEQFF
TRBV5-1	TRBJ2-7	CASSGSDRTSSYEQYF
TRBV7-3	TRBJ2-3	CASSLRVLGLAGGGRSTDTQYF
TRBV6-5	TRBJ2-4	CASSYSLDTAKNIQYF
TRBV5-1	TRBJ1-3	CASSSEVQGASGNTIYF
TRBV27	TRBJ2-3	CASSSLSTDTQYF
TRBV5-1	TRBJ2-5	CASSLVASGSRMQETQYF
TRBV5-1	TRBJ1-5	CASSLSPGFDQPQHF
TRBV12-3/TRBV12-4	TRBJ2-7	CASSPGTNGIHEQYF
TRBV24-1	TRBJ2-2	CATSDYSSGRSTGELFF
TRBV15	TRBJ2-3	CATSSGNADTQYF
TRBV28	TRBJ2-1	CASSLWSGSHNEQFF
TRBV7-8	TRBJ1-1	CASSPLGPPGTEAFF
TRBV7-9	TRBJ2-7	CASSSPTGSTYEQYF
TRBV18	TRBJ2-1	CASSPLKGLAANEQFF
TRBV5-1	TRBJ2-1	CASSPAHGSSGNEQFF
TRBV27	TRBJ2-2	CASSRRVTNTGELFF
TRBV12-3/TRBV12-4	TRBJ1-5	CASRETGTGNQPQHF
TRBV11-1	TRBJ2-1	CASSPTLAGGPTYNEQFF
TRBV12-3/TRBV12-4	TRBJ2-1	CASSSTIAGDFF
TRBV9	TRBJ2-7	CASSVDGGGFEQYF
TRBV12-3/TRBV12-4	TRBJ2-3	CASQPFLAELTDTQYF
TRBV5-6	TRBJ2-3	CASSSGQGGRDTQYF
TRBV7-9	TRBJ2-1	CASSPGLSINEQFF
TRBV6-5	TRBJ2-5	CASRTALETQYF
TRBV27	TRBJ2-5	CASSRTTGGETQYF
TRBV20-1	TRBJ1-5	CSARDEGGSNQPQHF
TRBV3-1	TRBJ2-4	CASSQSGVLAKNIQYF
TRBV12-3/TRBV12-4	TRBJ1-1	CASSRDTKSSLGAFF
TRBV29-1	TRBJ2-3	CSAYPGLAGVGGTDTQYF
TRBV2	TRBJ2-6	CASSEGGLSGANVLTF
TRBV12-3/TRBV12-4	TRBJ2-1	CASRQGAQDNEQFF
TRBV10-3	TRBJ2-7	CAISESKRVGSYEQYF
TRBV4-1	TRBJ2-5	CASSLSGTGIETQYF
TRBV7-9	TRBJ2-3	CASTVLDTDTQYF
TRBV7-9	TRBJ2-1	CASRELGRTINNEQFF
TRBV18	TRBJ2-1	CASSQAGLTYNEQFF
TRBV2	TRBJ1-5	CASKGSRDQPQHF
TRBV25-1	TRBJ2-6	CASSSKRTDLTGANVLTF
TRBV20-1	TRBJ2-1	CSARFGLSGEVYNEQFF
TRBV5-1	TRBJ1-4	CASSSGSQAEKLFF
TRBV12-3/TRBV12-4	TRBJ2-1	CASKGIGRGSYNEQFF
TRBV20-1	TRBJ2-7	CSGKLVYEQYF
TRBV6-1	TRBJ2-5	CASQTGGGETQYF
TRBV30	TRBJ2-5	CAWSGAGTRKETQYF
TRBV24-1	TRBJ2-3	CATQDQQGLHTDTQYF
TRBV12-5	TRBJ2-6	CASGLPWTSAVSGANVLTF
TRBV5-5	TRBJ2-2	CASSRGGVSNTGELFF
TRBV6-5	TRBJ2-1	CASSPNLGLAGNNEQFF
TRBV9	TRBJ1-5	CASSETGNAGNQPQHF